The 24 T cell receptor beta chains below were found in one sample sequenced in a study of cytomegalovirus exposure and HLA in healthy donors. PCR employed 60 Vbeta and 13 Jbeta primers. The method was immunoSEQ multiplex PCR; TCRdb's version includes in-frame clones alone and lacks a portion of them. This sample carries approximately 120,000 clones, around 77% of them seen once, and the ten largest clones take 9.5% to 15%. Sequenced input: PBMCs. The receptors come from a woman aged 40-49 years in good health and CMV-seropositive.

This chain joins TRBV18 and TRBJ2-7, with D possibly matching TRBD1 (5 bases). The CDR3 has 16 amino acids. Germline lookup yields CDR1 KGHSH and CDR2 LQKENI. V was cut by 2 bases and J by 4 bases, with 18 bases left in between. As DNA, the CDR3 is TGTGCCAGCTCACCAAGTTCCCAGGGATTTGGTTACGAGCAGTACTTC. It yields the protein CASSPSSQGFGYEQYF. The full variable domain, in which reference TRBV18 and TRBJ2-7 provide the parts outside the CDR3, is NAGVMQNPRHLVRRRGQEARLRCSPMKGHSHVYWYRQLPEEGLKFMVYLQKENIIDESGMPKERFSAEFPKEGPSILRIQQVVRGDSAAYFCASSPSSQGFGYEQYFGPGTRLTVT.

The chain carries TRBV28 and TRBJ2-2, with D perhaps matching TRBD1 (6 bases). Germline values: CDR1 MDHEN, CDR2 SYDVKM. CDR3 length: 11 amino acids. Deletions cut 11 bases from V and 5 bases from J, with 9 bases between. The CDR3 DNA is TGTGCCTCTCAGGGGACCGGGGAGCTGTTTTTT. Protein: CASQGTGELFF.

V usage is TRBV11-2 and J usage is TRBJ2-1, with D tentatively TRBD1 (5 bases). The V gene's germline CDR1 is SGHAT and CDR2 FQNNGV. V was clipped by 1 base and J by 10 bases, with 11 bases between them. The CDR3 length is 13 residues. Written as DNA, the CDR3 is TGTGCCAGCAGCTTAGGGCTGGGGCGGGAGCAGTTCTTC. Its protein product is CASSLGLGREQFF. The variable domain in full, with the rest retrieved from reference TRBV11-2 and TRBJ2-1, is EAGVAQSPRYKIIEKRQSVAFWCNPISGHATLYWYQQILGQGPKLLIQFQNNGVVDDSQLPKDRFSAERLKGVDSTLKIQPAKLEDSAVYLCASSLGLGREQFFGPGTRLTVL.

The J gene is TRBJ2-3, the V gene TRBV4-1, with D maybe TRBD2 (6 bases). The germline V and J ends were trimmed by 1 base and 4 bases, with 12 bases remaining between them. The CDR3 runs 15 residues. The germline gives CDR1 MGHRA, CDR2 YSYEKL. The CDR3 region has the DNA TGCGCCAGCAGCCAAGTCGGAATAGCGGCAGATACGCAGTATTTT. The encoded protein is CASSQVGIAADTQYF.

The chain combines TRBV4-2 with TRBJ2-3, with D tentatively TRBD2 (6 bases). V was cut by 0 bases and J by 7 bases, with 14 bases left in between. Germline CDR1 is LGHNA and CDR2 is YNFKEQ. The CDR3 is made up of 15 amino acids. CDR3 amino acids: CASSQEGPSVNTQYF. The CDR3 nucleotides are TGTGCCAGCAGCCAAGAAGGGCCTAGCGTCAATACGCAGTATTTT.

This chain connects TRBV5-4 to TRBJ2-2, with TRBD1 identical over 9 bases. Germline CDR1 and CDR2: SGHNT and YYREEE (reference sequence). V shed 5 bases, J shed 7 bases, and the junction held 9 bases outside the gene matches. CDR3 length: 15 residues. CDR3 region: CASSSEQGAHGELFF. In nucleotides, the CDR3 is TGTGCCAGCAGTTCCGAACAGGGGGCGCACGGGGAGCTGTTTTTT.

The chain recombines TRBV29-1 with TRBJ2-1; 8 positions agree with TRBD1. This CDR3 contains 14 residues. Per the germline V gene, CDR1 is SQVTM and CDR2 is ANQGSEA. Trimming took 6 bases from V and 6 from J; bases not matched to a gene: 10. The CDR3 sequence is CSVVTGALPNEQFF. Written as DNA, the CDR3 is TGCAGCGTCGTGACAGGGGCGCTCCCCAATGAGCAGTTCTTC.

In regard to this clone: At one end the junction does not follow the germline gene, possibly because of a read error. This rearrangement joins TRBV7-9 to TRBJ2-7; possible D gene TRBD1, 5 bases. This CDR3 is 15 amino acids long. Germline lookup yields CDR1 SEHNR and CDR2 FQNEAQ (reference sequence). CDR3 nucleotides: TGTTCCAGCAGCCCCAAGACAGATTCGTCCTACGAGCAGTACTTC. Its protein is CSSSPKTDSSYEQYF.

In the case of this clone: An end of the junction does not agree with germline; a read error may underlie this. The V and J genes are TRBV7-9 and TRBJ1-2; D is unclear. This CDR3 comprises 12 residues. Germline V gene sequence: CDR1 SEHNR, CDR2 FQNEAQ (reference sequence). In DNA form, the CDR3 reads TGTTCCAGCAGCCAGGCGGGCTATGGCTACACCTTC. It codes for CSSSQAGYGYTF.

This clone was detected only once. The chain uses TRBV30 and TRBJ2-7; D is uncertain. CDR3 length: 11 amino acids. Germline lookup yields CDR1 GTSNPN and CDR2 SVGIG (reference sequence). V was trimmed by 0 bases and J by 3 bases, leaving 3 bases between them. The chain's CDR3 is CAWSVIYEQYF. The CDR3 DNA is TGTGCCTGGAGTGTTATCTACGAGCAGTACTTC.

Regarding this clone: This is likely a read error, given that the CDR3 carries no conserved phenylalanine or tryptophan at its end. The DNA for the CDR3 is TGCAGCACTGCGACAGGGGTAGAGGGCTACACCCTC. This translates into CSTATGVEGYTL. This chain uses TRBV29-1 with TRBJ1-2, with TRBD1 identical over 8 bases. Germline CDR1 and CDR2: SQVTM and ANQGSEA. Trimming removed 8 bases from V and 8 bases from J; junction bases left unmatched: 10. CDR3 length: 12 amino acids.

CDR3 residues: CAWSEPRSGELFF. Here the CDR3 DNA reads TGTGCCTGGAGTGAACCGCGATCCGGGGAGCTGTTTTTT. This chain connects TRBV30 to TRBJ2-2; unclear D gene. Trimming removed 1 base from V and 6 bases from J, with 9 bases in between. Per the germline V gene, CDR1 is GTSNPN and CDR2 is SVGIG (reference sequence). The CDR3 is 13 residues long. The full variable domain, completed using reference TRBV30 and TRBJ2-2, is SQTIHQWPATLVQPVGSPLSLECTVEGTSNPNLYWYRQAAGRGLQLLFYSVGIGQISSEVPQNLSASRPQDRQFILSSKKLLLSDSGFYLCAWSEPRSGELFFGEGSRLTVL.

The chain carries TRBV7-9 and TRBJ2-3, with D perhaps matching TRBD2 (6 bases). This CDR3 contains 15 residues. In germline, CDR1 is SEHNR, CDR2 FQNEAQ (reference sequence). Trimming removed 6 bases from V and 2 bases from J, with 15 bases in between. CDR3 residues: CASRGSGAFTDTQYF. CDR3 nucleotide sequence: TGTGCCAGCAGGGGTTCGGGAGCCTTCACAGATACGCAGTATTTT.

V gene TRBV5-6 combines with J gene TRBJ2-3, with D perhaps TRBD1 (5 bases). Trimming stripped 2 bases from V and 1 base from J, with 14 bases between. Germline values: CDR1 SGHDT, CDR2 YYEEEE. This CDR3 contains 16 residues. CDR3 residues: CASSFGPKGGTDTQYF. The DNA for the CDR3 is TGTGCCAGCAGCTTCGGACCGAAAGGGGGCACAGATACGCAGTATTTT.

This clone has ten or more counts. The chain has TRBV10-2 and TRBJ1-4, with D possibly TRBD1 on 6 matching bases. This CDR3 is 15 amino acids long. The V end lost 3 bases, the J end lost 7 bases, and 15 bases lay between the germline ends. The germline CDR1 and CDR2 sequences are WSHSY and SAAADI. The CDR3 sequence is CASSDHGQTREKLFF. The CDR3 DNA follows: TGCGCCAGCAGTGACCACGGACAGACCCGTGAAAAACTGTTTTTT.

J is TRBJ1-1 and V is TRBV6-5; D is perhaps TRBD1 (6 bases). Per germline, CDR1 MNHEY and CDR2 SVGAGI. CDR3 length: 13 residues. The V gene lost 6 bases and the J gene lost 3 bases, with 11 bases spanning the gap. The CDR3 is CASRDNRDTEAFF. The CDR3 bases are TGTGCCAGCAGAGACAACAGGGACACTGAAGCTTTCTTT.

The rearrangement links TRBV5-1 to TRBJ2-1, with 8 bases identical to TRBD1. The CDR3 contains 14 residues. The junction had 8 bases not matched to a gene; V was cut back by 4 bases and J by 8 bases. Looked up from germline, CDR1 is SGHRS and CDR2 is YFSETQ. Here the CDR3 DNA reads TGCGCCAGCAGCCCAGGACAGGGTAGTGATGAGCAGTTCTTC. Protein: CASSPGQGSDEQFF. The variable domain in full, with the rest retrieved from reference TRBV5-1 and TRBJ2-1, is KAGVTQTPRYLIKTRGQQVTLSCSPISGHRSVSWYQQTPGQGLQFLFEYFSETQRNKGNFPGRFSGRQFSNSRSEMNVSTLELGDSALYLCASSPGQGSDEQFFGPGTRLTVL.

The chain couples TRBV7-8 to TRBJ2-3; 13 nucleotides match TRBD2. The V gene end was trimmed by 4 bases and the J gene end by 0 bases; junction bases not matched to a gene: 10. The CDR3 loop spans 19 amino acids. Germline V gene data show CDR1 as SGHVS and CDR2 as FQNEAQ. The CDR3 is CASSSPTSGRVYSTDTQYF. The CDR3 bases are TGTGCCAGCAGCTCGCCTACTAGCGGGAGGGTTTATAGCACAGATACGCAGTATTTT.

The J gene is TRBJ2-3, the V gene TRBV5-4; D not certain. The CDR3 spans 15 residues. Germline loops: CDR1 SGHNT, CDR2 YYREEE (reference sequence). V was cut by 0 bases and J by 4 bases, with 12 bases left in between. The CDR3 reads CASSLAYHYPDTQYF. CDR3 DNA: TGTGCCAGCAGCTTGGCCTACCACTATCCAGATACGCAGTATTTT.

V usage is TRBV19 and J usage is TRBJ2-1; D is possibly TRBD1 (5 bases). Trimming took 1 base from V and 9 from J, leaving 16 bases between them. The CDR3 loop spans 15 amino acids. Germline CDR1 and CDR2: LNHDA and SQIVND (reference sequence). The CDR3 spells CASSIAGATISEQFF. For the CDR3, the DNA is TGTGCCAGTAGTATAGCTGGGGCTACCATCAGTGAGCAGTTCTTC.

The CDR3 region has the DNA TGTGCCTGGAGTGGGACAGGGATTGAAAAACTGTTTTTT. Residues: CAWSGTGIEKLFF. The chain has TRBV30 and TRBJ1-4; 8 bases agree with TRBD1. The V segment lost 1 base and the J segment 7 bases; nucleotides outside the gene matches: 2. The CDR3 contains 13 residues. CDR1 and CDR2 from the germline V gene are GTSNPN and SVGIG (reference sequence).

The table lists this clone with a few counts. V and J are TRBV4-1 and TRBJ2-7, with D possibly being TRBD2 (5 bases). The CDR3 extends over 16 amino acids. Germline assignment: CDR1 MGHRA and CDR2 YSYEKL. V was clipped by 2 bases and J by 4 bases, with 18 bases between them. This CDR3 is CASSQHGGLPGYEQYF. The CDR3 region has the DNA TGCGCCAGCAGCCAACATGGAGGACTCCCAGGATACGAGCAGTACTTC.

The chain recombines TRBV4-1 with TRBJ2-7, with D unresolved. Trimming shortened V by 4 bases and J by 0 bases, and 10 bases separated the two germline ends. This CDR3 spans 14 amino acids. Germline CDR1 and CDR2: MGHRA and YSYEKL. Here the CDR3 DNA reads TGCGCCAGCAGCCCCGTCCTAACCTCCTACGAGCAGTACTTC. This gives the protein CASSPVLTSYEQYF.

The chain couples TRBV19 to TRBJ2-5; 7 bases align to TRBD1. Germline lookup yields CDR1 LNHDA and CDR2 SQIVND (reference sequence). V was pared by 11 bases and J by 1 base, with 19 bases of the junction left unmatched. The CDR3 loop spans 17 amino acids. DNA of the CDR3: TGTGCCTGCTCCTCGAGGGGGCTTGCCTACCCCCAAGAGACCCAGTACTTC. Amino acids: CACSSRGLAYPQETQYF.